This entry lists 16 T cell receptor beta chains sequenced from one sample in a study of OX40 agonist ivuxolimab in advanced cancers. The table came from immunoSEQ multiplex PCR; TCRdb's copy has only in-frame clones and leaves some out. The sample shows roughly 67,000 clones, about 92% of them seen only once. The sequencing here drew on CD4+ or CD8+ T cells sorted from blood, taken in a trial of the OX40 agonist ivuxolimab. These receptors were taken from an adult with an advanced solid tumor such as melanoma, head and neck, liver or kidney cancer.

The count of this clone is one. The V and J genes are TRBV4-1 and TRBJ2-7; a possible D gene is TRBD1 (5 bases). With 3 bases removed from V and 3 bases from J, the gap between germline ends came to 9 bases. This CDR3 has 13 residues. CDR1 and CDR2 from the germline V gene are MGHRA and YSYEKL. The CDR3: CASSHRANYEQYF. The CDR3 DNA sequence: TGCGCCAGCAGCCACAGGGCCAACTACGAGCAGTACTTC.

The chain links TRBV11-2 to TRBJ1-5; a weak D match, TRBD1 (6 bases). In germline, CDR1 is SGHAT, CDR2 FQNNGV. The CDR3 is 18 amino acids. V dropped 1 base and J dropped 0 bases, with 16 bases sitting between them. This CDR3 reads CASSLGDLQGGSNQPQHF. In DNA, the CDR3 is TGTGCCAGCAGCTTAGGGGACCTACAGGGTGGTAGCAATCAGCCCCAGCATTTT.

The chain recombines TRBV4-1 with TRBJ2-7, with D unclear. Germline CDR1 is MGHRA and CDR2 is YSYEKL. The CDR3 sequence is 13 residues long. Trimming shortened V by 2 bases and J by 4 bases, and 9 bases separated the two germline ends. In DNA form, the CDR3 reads TGCGCCAGCAGCCAATCAAAGGGTTACGAGCAGTACTTC. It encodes CASSQSKGYEQYF.

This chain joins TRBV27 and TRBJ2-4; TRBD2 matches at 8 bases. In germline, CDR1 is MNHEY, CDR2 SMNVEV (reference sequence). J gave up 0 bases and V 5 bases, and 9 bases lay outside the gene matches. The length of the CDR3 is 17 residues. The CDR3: CASSPPGGGLAKNIQYF. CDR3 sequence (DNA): TGTGCCAGCAGTCCCCCCGGGGGGGGCTTAGCCAAAAACATTCAGTACTTC.

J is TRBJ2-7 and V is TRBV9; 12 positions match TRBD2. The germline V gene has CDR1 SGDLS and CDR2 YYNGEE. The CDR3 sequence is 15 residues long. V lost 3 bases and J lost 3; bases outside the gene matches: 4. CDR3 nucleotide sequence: TGTGCCAGCAGCGGAGCGACTAGCGGGGGCTACGAGCAGTACTTC. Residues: CASSGATSGGYEQYF. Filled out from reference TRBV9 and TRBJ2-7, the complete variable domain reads DSGVTQTPKHLITATGQRVTLRCSPRSGDLSVYWYQQSLDQGLQFLIQYYNGEERAKGNILERFSAQQFPDLHSELNLSSLELGDSALYFCASSGATSGGYEQYFGPGTRLTVT.

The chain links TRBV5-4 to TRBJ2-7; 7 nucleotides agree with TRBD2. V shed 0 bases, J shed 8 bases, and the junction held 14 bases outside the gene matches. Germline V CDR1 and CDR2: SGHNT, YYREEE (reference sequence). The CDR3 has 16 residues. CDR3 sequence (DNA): TGTGCCAGCAGCTTGGGGGGAGGGACTTTTTACGAGAAGCAGTACTTC. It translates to CASSLGGGTFYEKQYF.

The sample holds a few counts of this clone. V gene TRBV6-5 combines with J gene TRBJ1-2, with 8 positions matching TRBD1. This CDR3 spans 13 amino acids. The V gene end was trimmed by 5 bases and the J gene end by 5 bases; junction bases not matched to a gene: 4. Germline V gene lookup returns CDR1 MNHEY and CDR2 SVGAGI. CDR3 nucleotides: TGTGCCAGCAGTACGGACAGGGAGTATGGCTACACCTTC. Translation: CASSTDREYGYTF.

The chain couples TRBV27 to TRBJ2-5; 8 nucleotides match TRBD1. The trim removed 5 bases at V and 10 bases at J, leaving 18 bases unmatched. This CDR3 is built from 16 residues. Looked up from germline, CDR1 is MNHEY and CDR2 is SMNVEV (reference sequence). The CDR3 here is CASSAGQGLKAQVQYF. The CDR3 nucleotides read TGTGCCAGCAGTGCTGGACAGGGTCTAAAGGCTCAAGTCCAGTACTTC.

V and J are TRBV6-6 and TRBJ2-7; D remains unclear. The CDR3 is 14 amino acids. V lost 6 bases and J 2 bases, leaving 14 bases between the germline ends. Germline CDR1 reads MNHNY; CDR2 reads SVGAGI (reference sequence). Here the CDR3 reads CASSAGLGTYEQYF. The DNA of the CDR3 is TGTGCCAGCAGCGCCGGGCTAGGAACCTACGAGCAGTACTTC.

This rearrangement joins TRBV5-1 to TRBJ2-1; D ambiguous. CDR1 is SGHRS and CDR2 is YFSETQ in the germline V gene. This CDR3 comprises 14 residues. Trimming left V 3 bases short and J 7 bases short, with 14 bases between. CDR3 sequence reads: CASSSRPEGNEQFF. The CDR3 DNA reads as TGCGCCAGCAGCTCAAGACCGGAAGGGAATGAGCAGTTCTTC.

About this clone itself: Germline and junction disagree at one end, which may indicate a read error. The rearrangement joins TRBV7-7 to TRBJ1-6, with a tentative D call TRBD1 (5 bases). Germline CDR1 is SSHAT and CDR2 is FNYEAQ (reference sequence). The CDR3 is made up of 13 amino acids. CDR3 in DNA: TGTGCTAGCAGCTTAGCGGGGGGTTCACCCCTCCACTTT. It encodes CASSLAGGSPLHF.

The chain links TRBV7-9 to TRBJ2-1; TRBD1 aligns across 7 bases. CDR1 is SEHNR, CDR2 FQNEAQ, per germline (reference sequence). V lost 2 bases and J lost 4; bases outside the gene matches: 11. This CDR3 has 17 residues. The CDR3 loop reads CASSLRSPGQSYNEQFF. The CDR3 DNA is TGTGCCAGCAGCTTAAGATCGCCGGGACAGAGTTACAATGAGCAGTTCTTC.

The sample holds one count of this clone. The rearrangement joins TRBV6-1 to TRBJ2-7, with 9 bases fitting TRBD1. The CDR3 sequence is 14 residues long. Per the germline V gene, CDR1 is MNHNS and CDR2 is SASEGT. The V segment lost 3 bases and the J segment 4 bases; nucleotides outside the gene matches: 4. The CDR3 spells CASSDTGGWYEQYF. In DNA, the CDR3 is TGTGCCAGCAGTGATACAGGGGGCTGGTACGAGCAGTACTTC.

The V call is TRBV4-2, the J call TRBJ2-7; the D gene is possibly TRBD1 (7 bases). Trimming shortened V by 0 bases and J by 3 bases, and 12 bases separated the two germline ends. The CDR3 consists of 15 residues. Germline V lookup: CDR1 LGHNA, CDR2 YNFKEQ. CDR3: CASSQDRGEGYEQYF. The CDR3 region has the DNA TGTGCCAGCAGCCAAGACAGGGGGGAAGGCTACGAGCAGTACTTC.

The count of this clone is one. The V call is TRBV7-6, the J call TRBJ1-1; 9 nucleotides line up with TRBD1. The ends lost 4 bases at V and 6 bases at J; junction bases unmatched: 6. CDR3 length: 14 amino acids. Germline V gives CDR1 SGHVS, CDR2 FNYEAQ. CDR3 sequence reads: CASSSGQGLAEAFF. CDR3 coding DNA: TGTGCCAGCAGCTCAGGACAGGGGTTAGCTGAAGCTTTCTTT.

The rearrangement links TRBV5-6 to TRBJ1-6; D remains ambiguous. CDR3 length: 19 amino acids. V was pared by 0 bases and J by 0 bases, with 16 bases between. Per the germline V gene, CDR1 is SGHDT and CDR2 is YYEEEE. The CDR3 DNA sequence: TGTGCCAGCAGCTTGGTAGTCGCGACTTTGAGCTCCTATAATTCACCCCTCCACTTT. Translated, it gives CASSLVVATLSSYNSPLHF.